Reported below is one T cell receptor (beta chain). As yet, its antigen is unknown. No conserved phenylalanine or tryptophan is present at the end of the CDR3, so a read error is the likely explanation. It was with 60 Vbeta and 13 Jbeta primers that the PCR ran. Sequencing used immunoSEQ multiplex PCR; TCRdb keeps in-frame clones, though not all of them. The top ten clones hold roughly 10% of a sample with approximately 150,000 clones, about 77% of them seen once. Germline CDR1 and CDR2: MRHNA and SNTAGT. V lost 4 bases and J lost 10, with 17 bases in between. The CDR3 is 15 amino acids. The data were obtained in a study of cytomegalovirus exposure and HLA in healthy donors. Study-wide results and limits: There were several of the most significant clusters that appeared linked to common viral pathogens in a later analysis.

The chain links TRBV6-4 to TRBJ1-6; D might be TRBD1 (5 bases). Material for sequencing was PBMCs. The TCR comes from a man aged 18 to 29 in good health and CMV-seropositive. The CDR3: CASSAERGGGSPLHL. Written as DNA, the CDR3 is TGTGCCAGCAGTGCGGAGCGGGGCGGGGGATCACCCCTCCACCTT.